The 12 T cell receptor beta chains given below trace back to one sample, sequenced in a study of shared clonotypes between healthy human individuals. Only CD45RO-negative cells positively selected for CCR7 counted as naive CD8 cells, so terminally differentiated effector memory CD45RA+ cells were excluded. The table came from immunoSEQ multiplex PCR; TCRdb's copy has only in-frame clones and leaves some out. The data hold roughly 890,000 clones, with almost 95% observed a single time. Sequencing input: naive CD8+ T cells sorted from blood. The receptors originated from a man aged 25 to 40 in good health.

The V gene is TRBV6-5, the J gene TRBJ2-2, with 9 nucleotides matching TRBD1. V lost 0 bases and J lost 8; bases outside the gene matches: 4. Germline V gene sequence: CDR1 MNHEY, CDR2 SVGAGI. This CDR3 has 15 amino acids. CDR3 amino acids: CASSYSQGARGELFF. The DNA of the CDR3 is TGTGCCAGCAGTTACTCACAGGGGGCAAGAGGGGAGCTGTTTTTT.

The V and J genes are TRBV14 and TRBJ2-3; 12 nucleotides align to TRBD2. CDR1 SGHDN and CDR2 FVKESK come from the germline V gene. This CDR3 has 16 residues. After removal of 4 bases from V and 6 bases from J, the junction contained 8 bases not matched to a gene. CDR3 DNA sequence: TGTGCCAGCAGCCCTCTAGCGGGAGGGCCGGTGGATACGCAGTATTTT. Translating it yields CASSPLAGGPVDTQYF.

This clone was counted once. The rearrangement joins TRBV9 to TRBJ2-2; 11 bases match TRBD1. J was trimmed by 3 bases and V by 2 bases; bases with no gene match: 3. The CDR3 runs 16 residues. Germline lookup yields CDR1 SGDLS and CDR2 YYNGEE. The DNA for the CDR3 is TGTGCCAGCAGCGTTCGGACAGGGGGCGACACCGGGGAGCTGTTTTTT. Translation: CASSVRTGGDTGELFF.

V is TRBV7-9 and J is TRBJ2-7; TRBD1 matches at 7 bases. V dropped 0 bases and J dropped 3; count of bases not matched to a gene: 5. The CDR3 spans 15 residues. Germline loops: CDR1 SEHNR, CDR2 FQNEAQ (reference sequence). The CDR3 DNA follows: TGTGCCAGCAGCTTAGCCGGGACAGTCATCTACGAGCAGTACTTC. It specifies CASSLAGTVIYEQYF.

The chain is built from TRBV7-9 and TRBJ2-1; 8 positions agree with TRBD2. CDR1 and CDR2 from the germline V gene are SEHNR and FQNEAQ (reference sequence). The CDR3 loop spans 16 amino acids. V lost 5 bases, J lost 7 bases, and 13 bases stayed unmatched. For the CDR3, the DNA is TGTGCCAGCAGCCGGCAGCGGGAGACAATCTGGAATGAGCAGTTCTTC. Translating it yields CASSRQRETIWNEQFF.

The chain has TRBV21-1 and TRBJ2-1; TRBD1, the table's D call, lacks a check against the DNA. TRBV21-1 represents a pseudogene. The CDR3 totals 15 residues. The CDR3 bases are TGTGCCAGCAATGACAGCCACGTGTCCTACAATGAGCAGTTCTTC. Its translation: CASNDSHVSYNEQFF.

V and J are TRBV4-1 and TRBJ2-2; 7 bases align to TRBD2. The CDR3 totals 16 residues. The germline V gene has CDR1 MGHRA and CDR2 YSYEKL. With V trimmed by 0 bases and J by 0 bases, 1 base remained unmatched. CDR3 sequence: CASSQEAGPNTGELFF. CDR3 nucleotide sequence: TGCGCCAGCAGCCAAGAAGCGGGACCGAACACCGGGGAGCTGTTTTTT.

V and J are TRBV27 and TRBJ2-2; D gene uncertain. There are 14 residues in the CDR3. Trimming stripped 3 bases from V and 1 base from J, with 6 bases between. Per germline, CDR1 MNHEY and CDR2 SMNVEV (reference sequence). The CDR3, as DNA: TGTGCCAGCAGTTTTATGGTGAACACCGGGGAGCTGTTTTTT. This encodes CASSFMVNTGELFF.

The V and J genes are TRBV2 and TRBJ2-5, with D possibly matching TRBD1 (5 bases). Trimming removed 6 bases at V and 4 bases at J, with 21 bases between. Germline CDR1 is SNHLY and CDR2 is FYNNEI. The CDR3 totals 16 residues. CDR3: CASSPLRLGVGETQYF. CDR3 nucleotide sequence: TGTGCCAGCAGCCCTTTGAGGTTAGGGGTTGGAGAGACCCAGTACTTC. Together with reference TRBV2 and TRBJ2-5, the CDR3 gives the full variable domain: EPEVTQTPSHQVTQMGQEVILRCVPISNHLYFYWYRQILGQKVEFLVSFYNNEISEKSEIFDDQFSVERPDGSNFTLKIRSTKLEDSAMYFCASSPLRLGVGETQYFGPGTRLLVL.

This chain connects TRBV10-3 to TRBJ2-1, with 7 bases matching TRBD2. Trimming took 8 bases from V and 5 from J; bases not matched to a gene: 12. Germline V gene data show CDR1 as ENHRY and CDR2 as SYGVKD. The CDR3 consists of 15 residues. Written as DNA, the CDR3 is TGTGCCATCGGTTCGCTAGCGGAGGGGAACAATGAGCAGTTCTTC. Translating it yields CAIGSLAEGNNEQFF.

The chain has TRBV15 and TRBJ1-5; D perhaps matches TRBD1 (5 bases). V lost 1 base and J lost 0, with 10 bases in between. CDR3 size: 16 residues. Germline V CDR1 and CDR2: LNHNV, YYDKDF (reference sequence). CDR3 sequence reads: CATSRGDLDSNQPQHF. DNA of the CDR3: TGTGCCACCAGCAGAGGGGACCTGGATAGCAATCAGCCCCAGCATTTT. Using reference TRBV15 and TRBJ1-5 for the parts outside the CDR3, the full variable domain is DAMVIQNPRYQVTQFGKPVTLSCSQTLNHNVMYWYQQKSSQAPKLLFHYYDKDFNNEADTPDNFQSRRPNTSFCFLDIRSPGLGDTAMYLCATSRGDLDSNQPQHFGDGTRLSIL.

The chain recombines TRBV27 with TRBJ2-2; the D is unclear. Germline V lookup: CDR1 MNHEY, CDR2 SMNVEV (reference sequence). Trimming left V 3 bases short and J 5 bases short, with 13 bases between. The CDR3 totals 15 residues. The CDR3 region is CASSFGVTLTGELFF. The CDR3 nucleotides are TGTGCCAGCAGTTTTGGGGTCACGTTGACCGGGGAGCTGTTTTTT.